This note documents a single T cell receptor (beta chain) sequence. The antigen is not known. CDR1 SEHNR and CDR2 FQNEAQ come from the germline V gene (reference sequence). Trimming cost V 2 bases and J 2 bases; bases outside gene matches: 9. The CDR3 covers 18 residues. The data were taken from a study of cytomegalovirus exposure and HLA in healthy donors. Study-wide results and limits: A missense DCLRE1C variant was associated with V- and J-gene trimming of TCR beta chains in a later analysis, and an independent cohort replicated the association. Clonal expansion, a later analysis showed, was greater in HLA-associated TCR beta chains than in equally common others.

PCR amplification relied on 60 Vbeta primers (plus 13 Jbeta primers). In the authors' methods: Later reanalysis found 80 million or so unique TCR beta chains, around 10 million of them shared. Clones were sequenced by immunoSEQ multiplex PCR, and TCRdb holds only the in-frame ones, with some missing. V, J and clone size are taken as reported in that table, and D and trimming were inferred from the DNA itself. Counted here are about 130,000 clones, around three quarters occurring once; the ten biggest clones make up 1.2%. The chain is built from TRBV7-9 and TRBJ2-3; 11 bases align to TRBD1. The TCR comes from a female donor in good health and CMV-seronegative. The specimen sequenced was PBMCs. CDR3 nucleotide sequence: TGTGCCAGCAGCTTACCCTCCGGGACAGGGGGTTTCACAGATACGCAGTATTTT. Its protein is CASSLPSGTGGFTDTQYF.